Listed below are T cell receptor beta chains from one sample, sequenced in a study of shared clonotypes between healthy human individuals. Repertoires were generated with immunoSEQ multiplex PCR, while TCRdb's copy carries only in-frame clones and drops some. Counted here are roughly 550,000 clones, nearly 97% occurring once; the ten biggest clones make up roughly 0.1%. The sequencing input was naive CD8+ T cells sorted from blood. The receptors originated from a woman aged 30 to 39 in good health. Each CDR3 is given with its conserved first and last residue. A D gene is named only where the DNA matches it firmly. For some rows the clone size is stated as once, few or many, or as a class when expanded; others skip it.

TGTGCCAGTAGTTTCTACAATGAGCAGTTCTTC	CASSFYNEQFF	TRBV19	-	few	TRBJ2-1
TGCGCCAGCAGTGAGGGGGGGACCTCCGACGAGCAGTACTTC	CASSEGGTSDEQYF	TRBV10-1	-	once	TRBJ2-7
TGTGCCAGTACCCCGGGACAGGCGATATACAATGAGCAGTTCTTC	CASTPGQAIYNEQFF	TRBV19	TRBD1	-	TRBJ2-1
TGTGCCATCAGCGAGGGCCCCCGACAAGAGACCCAGTACTTC	CAISEGPRQETQYF	TRBV10-3	-	-	TRBJ2-5
TGTGCCAGCAGAGAAGGGACAGGGGTACGGGAAAAACTGTTTTTT	CASREGTGVREKLFF	TRBV2	TRBD1	-	TRBJ1-4
TGTGCCACCAGCAGAACGGATCGTCCGCGGAACGAGCAGTACTTC	CATSRTDRPRNEQYF	TRBV15	-	-	TRBJ2-7
TGTGCCAGCAGTCCCGGACTAGCGGGAGATCTCTACGAGCAGTACTTC	CASSPGLAGDLYEQYF	TRBV27	TRBD2	-	TRBJ2-7
TGTGCCAGCAGTTTGACCCCTAGTGGGACGATCTCCTACGAGCAGTACTTC	CASSLTPSGTISYEQYF	TRBV27	-	-	TRBJ2-7
TGTGCCAGCAGCTTAGGAGGGGTACTAGCCAAAAACATTCAGTACTTC	CASSLGGVLAKNIQYF	TRBV13	-	-	TRBJ2-4
TGTGCCAGCAGTTTAATGCCCCAGGGGGCAGGTGGCTACACCTTC	CASSLMPQGAGGYTF	TRBV27	TRBD1	-	TRBJ1-2
TGTGCCAGCAGTTTACGGCACCTCCTGGGCGAGCAGTACTTC	CASSLRHLLGEQYF	TRBV28	-	-	TRBJ2-7
TGTGCCAGCAGCCCTGGACAGTCCGCCGGGGAGCTGTTTTTT	CASSPGQSAGELFF	TRBV27	-	-	TRBJ2-2
TGTGCCAGCAGCTTAGTAACCACAGATACGCAGTATTTT	CASSLVTTDTQYF	TRBV7-8	-	-	TRBJ2-3
TGTGCCAGCAGTCACACCAACACTGAAGCTTTCTTT	CASSHTNTEAFF	TRBV27	-	-	TRBJ1-1
TGTGCCAGCTCATCCCGGGGACAGGGGGGACAAGAGACCCAGTACTTC	CASSSRGQGGQETQYF	TRBV18	TRBD1	-	TRBJ2-5
TGTGCCAGCAGCCCCCCGGTGGCGGGGATGGGCAATGGCTACACCTTC	CASSPPVAGMGNGYTF	TRBV7-2	-	-	TRBJ1-2
TGTGCCAGCAGCCCAGGGGAATTGGGGCACAATGAGCAGTTCTTC	CASSPGELGHNEQFF	TRBV7-6	-	-	TRBJ2-1
TGTGCCAGCAGCTCCCGGGCAGACAGCAATCAGCCCCAGCATTTT	CASSSRADSNQPQHF	TRBV13	-	-	TRBJ1-5
TGTGCCAGCGGGGACTACGAGCAGTACTTC	CASGDYEQYF	TRBV11-2	-	-	TRBJ2-7
TGTGCCAGCAGCTTGGGTGGTACCGGGGAGCTGTTTTTT	CASSLGGTGELFF	TRBV5-6	-	-	TRBJ2-2
TGCGCCAGCAGCCAAGGGGTTAGCGGCGCCTACGAGCAGTACTTC	CASSQGVSGAYEQYF	TRBV4-1	-	-	TRBJ2-7